The present T cell receptor (beta chain) was sequenced within a study of Ad26.COV2.S vaccination and SARS-CoV-2 variants. Data came from immunoSEQ multiplex PCR; TCRdb stores just in-frame clones and leaves some out. The data show around 400,000 clones, 90% seen once. Documented treatment: approximately 18 received Ad26.COV2.S at low or high dose, single or two shots; roughly five received placebo; per-sample allocation not given. Each sample was drawn 63 days after the first injection (of vaccine or placebo). Germline CDR1 is MDHEN and CDR2 is SYDVKM. V gave up 7 bases and J gave up 4 bases, with 13 bases separating them. There are 13 residues in the CDR3.

The sequence was collected from a person aged 18-60 years who received the Ad26.COV2.S COVID-19 vaccine or a placebo. The J gene is TRBJ1-2, the V gene TRBV28; D is unclear. The specimen comprised peripheral blood, sampled in a trial of Ad26.COV2.S vaccine versus placebo. The CDR3 region has the DNA TGTGCCAGCAATGAGGAGATCTCCTATGGCTACACCTTC. Protein: CASNEEISYGYTF.